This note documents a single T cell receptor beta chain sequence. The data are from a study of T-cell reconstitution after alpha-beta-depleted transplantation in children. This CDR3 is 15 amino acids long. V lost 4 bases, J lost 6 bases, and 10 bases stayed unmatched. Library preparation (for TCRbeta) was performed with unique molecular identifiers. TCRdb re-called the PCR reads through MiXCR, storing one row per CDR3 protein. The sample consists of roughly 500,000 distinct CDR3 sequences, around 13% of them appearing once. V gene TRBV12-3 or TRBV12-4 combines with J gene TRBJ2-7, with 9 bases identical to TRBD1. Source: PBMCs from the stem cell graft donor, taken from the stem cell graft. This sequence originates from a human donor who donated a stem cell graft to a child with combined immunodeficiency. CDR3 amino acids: CASSSSPGQGSEQYF. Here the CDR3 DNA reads TGTGCCAGCAGTTCCTCCCCGGGACAGGGTAGCGAGCAGTACTTC.